This is a list of T cell receptor beta chains from one sample in a study of Graves' ophthalmopathy and Graves' hyperthyroidism. TCRdb independently ran MiXCR on the multiplex PCR reads; one entry per CDR3 protein. The sample holds 170,000 or so distinct CDR3 sequences, around two fifths seen once. The sequenced sample consisted of peripheral blood. The receptors originated from a woman in her thirties or forties with Graves' ophthalmopathy. CDR3s include the opening cysteine and the closing phenylalanine or tryptophan. A D gene is named only where the DNA matches it firmly. Rows may omit the clone size; those that give it use once, few, many or a size class.

TGTGCCAGCAGTGGCGCCGGGGAAGAGACCCAGTACTTC,CASSGAGEETQYF,TRBJ2-5,-,-,TRBV12-3/TRBV12-4
TGTGCCAGCAGAGTTGACGGGTACGGGCCCCAGCATTTT,CASRVDGYGPQHF,TRBJ1-5,-,-,TRBV28
TGTGCCAGCAGTCGTTTCAGGGGGAACACTGAAGCTTTCTTT,CASSRFRGNTEAFF,TRBJ1-1,-,-,TRBV12-3/TRBV12-4
TGTGCCAGCAGTTCTCCAGGGGACCCTAGCAATCAGCCCCAGCATTTT,CASSSPGDPSNQPQHF,TRBJ1-5,-,-,TRBV28
TGTGCCAGCAGCTCCCAGGAGTGGATGGTGAACACCGGGGAGCTGTTTTTT,CASSSQEWMVNTGELFF,TRBJ2-2,-,-,TRBV11-2
TGTGCCAGCAGCTCCACTAGCGTCTACGAGCAGTACTTC,CASSSTSVYEQYF,TRBJ2-7,many,TRBD2,TRBV7-2
TGTGCCAGCAGCTCGGAAAGGGGAGGGGAGACCCAGTACTTC,CASSSERGGETQYF,TRBJ2-5,many,TRBD2,TRBV11-2
TGTGCCAGCAGCTTATTCAGAATGGGGACTGAAGCTTTCTTT,CASSLFRMGTEAFF,TRBJ1-1,many,-,TRBV7-2
TGCGCCAGCAGCTTGGTGTCCAACTATGGCTACACCTTC,CASSLVSNYGYTF,TRBJ1-2,many,-,TRBV5-1
TGTGCCAGCTCGGACGGAGGTCAAGCTTTCTTT,CASSDGGQAFF,TRBJ1-1,-,-,TRBV6-2/TRBV6-3
TGTGCCAGCAGTTACAGTGGGGGCAATCAGCCCCAGCATTTT,CASSYSGGNQPQHF,TRBJ1-5,many,-,TRBV6-5
TGTGCCAGCAGTTTAGCGCTCGGGGTGAGGGAGCAGTACTTC,CASSLALGVREQYF,TRBJ2-7,-,-,TRBV12-3/TRBV12-4
TGTGCCAGCAGTTACGGAGGAGGGGGCCAAGAGACCCAGTACTTC,CASSYGGGGQETQYF,TRBJ2-5,many,-,TRBV6-5
TGTGCCAGCAGTCCGGGTAGTACCTACGAGCAGTACTTC,CASSPGSTYEQYF,TRBJ2-7,many,-,TRBV12-3/TRBV12-4
TGTGCCAGCAGCTTAGGACTAGCGGGAGTCACCTACGAGCAGTACTTC,CASSLGLAGVTYEQYF,TRBJ2-7,once,TRBD2,TRBV11-2
TGTGCCAGCAGCCCGGGGGGGTTCCAAGAGACCCAGTACTTC,CASSPGGFQETQYF,TRBJ2-5,-,TRBD2,TRBV12-3/TRBV12-4
TGTGCCAGCAGCTTAGGGGGGATCAACTATGGCTACACCTTC,CASSLGGINYGYTF,TRBJ1-2,many,-,TRBV11-2
TGTGCCAGCAGTGATGCGGACACCGGGGAGCTGTTTTTT,CASSDADTGELFF,TRBJ2-2,few,-,TRBV6-1
TGTGCCAGCAGCCACCTTTTATTGCGTGCTGTTGGGACGGCGGCCTACGAGCAGTACTTC,CASSHLLLRAVGTAAYEQYF,TRBJ2-7,-,-,TRBV4-2
TGTGCCAGCAGCCGAAACAGCAACACTGAAGCTTTCTTT,CASSRNSNTEAFF,TRBJ1-1,many,-,TRBV7-2
TGTGCCAGCAGTGTGAGGGTATGGTTGGAGACCCAGTACTTC,CASSVRVWLETQYF,TRBJ2-5,few,-,TRBV6-1
TGTGCCTGGAACTCCCGGACAGGGGATGGCTACACCTTC,CAWNSRTGDGYTF,TRBJ1-2,many,TRBD1,TRBV30
TGTGCCACCAGCCCCATTACCGCCTCTGGGGCCAACGTCCTGACTTTC,CATSPITASGANVLTF,TRBJ2-6,many,-,TRBV15
TGTGCCAGCAGCTTACGCGACAGCTTTTCGAGTGGCTACACCTTC,CASSLRDSFSSGYTF,TRBJ1-2,many,-,TRBV7-9
TGTGCCAGCAGCGGTCCGGGACTAGCGGGAGACTCCTACGAGCAGTACTTC,CASSGPGLAGDSYEQYF,TRBJ2-7,many,TRBD2,TRBV2
TGTGCCAGCAGTTACGATAGCGGGAGCACAGATACGCAGTATTTT,CASSYDSGSTDTQYF,TRBJ2-3,-,TRBD2,TRBV6-5
TGTGCCAGCAATGTATGGGCTGACGCTGAAGCTTTCTTT,CASNVWADAEAFF,TRBJ1-1,many,-,TRBV2